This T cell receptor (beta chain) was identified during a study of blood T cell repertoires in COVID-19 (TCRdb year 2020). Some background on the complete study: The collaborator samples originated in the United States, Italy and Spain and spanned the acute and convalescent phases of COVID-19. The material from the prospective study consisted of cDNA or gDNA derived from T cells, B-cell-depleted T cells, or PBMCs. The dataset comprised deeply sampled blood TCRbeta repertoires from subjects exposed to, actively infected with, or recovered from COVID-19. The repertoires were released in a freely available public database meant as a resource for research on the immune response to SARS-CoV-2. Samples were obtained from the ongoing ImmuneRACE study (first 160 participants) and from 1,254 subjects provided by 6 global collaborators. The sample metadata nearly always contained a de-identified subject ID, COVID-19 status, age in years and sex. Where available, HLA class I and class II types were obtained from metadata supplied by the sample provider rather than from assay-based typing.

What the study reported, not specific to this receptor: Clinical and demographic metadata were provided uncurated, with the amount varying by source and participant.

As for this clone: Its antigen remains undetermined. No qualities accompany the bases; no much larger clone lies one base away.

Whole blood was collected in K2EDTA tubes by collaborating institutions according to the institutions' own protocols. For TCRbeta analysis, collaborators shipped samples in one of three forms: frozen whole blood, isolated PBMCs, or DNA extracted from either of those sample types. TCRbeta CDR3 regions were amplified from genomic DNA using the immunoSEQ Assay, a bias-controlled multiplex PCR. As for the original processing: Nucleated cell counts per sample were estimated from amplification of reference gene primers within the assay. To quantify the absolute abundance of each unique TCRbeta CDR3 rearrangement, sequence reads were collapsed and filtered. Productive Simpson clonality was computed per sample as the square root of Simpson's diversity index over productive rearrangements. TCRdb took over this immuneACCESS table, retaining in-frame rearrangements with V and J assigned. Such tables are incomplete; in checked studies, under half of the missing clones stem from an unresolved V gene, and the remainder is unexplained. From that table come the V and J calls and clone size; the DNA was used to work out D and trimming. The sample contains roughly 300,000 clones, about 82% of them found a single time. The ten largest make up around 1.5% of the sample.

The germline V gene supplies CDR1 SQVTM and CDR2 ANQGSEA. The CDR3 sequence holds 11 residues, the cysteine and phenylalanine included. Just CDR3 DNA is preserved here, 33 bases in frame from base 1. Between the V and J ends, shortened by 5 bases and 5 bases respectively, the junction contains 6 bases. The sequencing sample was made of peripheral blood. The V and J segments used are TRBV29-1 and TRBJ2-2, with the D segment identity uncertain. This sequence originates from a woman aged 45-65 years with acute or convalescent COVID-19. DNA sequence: TGCAGCGTTAAATCGACCGGGGAGCTGTTTTTT. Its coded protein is CSVKSTGELFF.